This T cell receptor beta chain comes out of a study of blood T cell repertoires in COVID-19. Trimming took 5 bases from V and 1 from J, leaving 11 bases between them. There are 14 residues in the CDR3. Germline CDR1 reads PRHDT; CDR2 reads FYEKMQ (reference sequence). Per the study methods: Estimation of nucleated cell counts was performed using reference gene primer amplification. Produced via immunoSEQ multiplex PCR; TCRdb's table is partial and in-frame only. From that table come the V and J calls and clone size; the DNA was used to work out D and trimming. The table has fewer than 450,000 clones, 88% seen once.

Input material: peripheral blood. This TCR was recovered from a woman aged 45-65 years with COVID-19, enrolled during active disease. This chain joins TRBV13 and TRBJ1-2; D perhaps matches TRBD1 (5 bases). CDR3 amino acids: CASSGGDLNYGYTF. The CDR3 nucleotides read TGTGCCAGCAGCGGGGGGGACCTTAACTATGGCTACACCTTC.